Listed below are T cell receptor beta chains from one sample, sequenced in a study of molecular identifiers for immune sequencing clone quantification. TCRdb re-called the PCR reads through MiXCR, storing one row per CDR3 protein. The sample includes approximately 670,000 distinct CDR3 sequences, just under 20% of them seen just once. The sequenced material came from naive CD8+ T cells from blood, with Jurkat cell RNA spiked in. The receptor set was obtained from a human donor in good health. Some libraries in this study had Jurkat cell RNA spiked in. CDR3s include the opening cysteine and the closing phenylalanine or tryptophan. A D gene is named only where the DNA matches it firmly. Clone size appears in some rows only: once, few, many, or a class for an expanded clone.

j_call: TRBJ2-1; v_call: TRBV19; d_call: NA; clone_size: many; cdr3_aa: CASKSRLGTWLF; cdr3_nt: TGTGCCAGTAAGTCACGACTAGGAACTTGGCTCTTC
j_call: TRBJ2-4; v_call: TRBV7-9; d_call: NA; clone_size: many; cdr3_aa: CASSLGGHLAKNIQYF; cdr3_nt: TGTGCCAGCAGCTTAGGGGGGCATCTAGCCAAAAACATTCAGTACTTC
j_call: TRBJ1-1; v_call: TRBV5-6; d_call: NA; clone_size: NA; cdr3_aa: CASSTGGIWQLGTEAFF; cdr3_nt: TGTGCCAGCAGCACTGGAGGTATTTGGCAATTGGGCACTGAAGCTTTCTTT
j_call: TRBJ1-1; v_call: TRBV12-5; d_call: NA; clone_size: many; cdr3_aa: CASGWTWAQTEAFF; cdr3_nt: TGTGCTAGTGGTTGGACTTGGGCGCAGACTGAAGCTTTCTTT
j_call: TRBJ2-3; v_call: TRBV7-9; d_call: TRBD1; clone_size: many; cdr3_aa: CASSQSGTGTDTQYF; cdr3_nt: TGTGCCAGCAGCCAAAGTGGGACAGGGACAGATACGCAGTATTTT
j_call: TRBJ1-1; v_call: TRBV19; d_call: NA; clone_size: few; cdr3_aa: CASSIGGGEAFF; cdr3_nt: TGTGCCAGTAGTATCGGGGGGGGTGAAGCTTTCTTT
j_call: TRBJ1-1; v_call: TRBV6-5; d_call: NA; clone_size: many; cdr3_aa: CASSYAAGTTEAFF; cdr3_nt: TGTGCCAGCAGTTACGCGGCAGGGACCACTGAAGCTTTCTTT
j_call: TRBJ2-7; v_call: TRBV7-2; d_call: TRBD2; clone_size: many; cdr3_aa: CASSVGGGRNEQYF; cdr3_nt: TGTGCCAGCAGCGTTGGGGGGGGTCGGAACGAGCAGTACTTC
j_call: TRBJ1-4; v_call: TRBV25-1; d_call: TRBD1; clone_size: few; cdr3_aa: CASSGRDRGWYEKLFF; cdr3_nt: TGTGCCAGCAGTGGACGGGACAGGGGTTGGTATGAAAAACTGTTTTTT
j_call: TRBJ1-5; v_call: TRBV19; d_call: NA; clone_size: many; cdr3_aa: CASKEPGYSNQPQHF; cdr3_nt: TGTGCCAGTAAGGAACCCGGTTATAGCAATCAGCCCCAGCATTTT
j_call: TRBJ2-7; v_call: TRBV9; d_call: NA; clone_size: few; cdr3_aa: CASSVAIGSPLNEQYF; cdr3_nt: TGTGCCAGCAGCGTAGCTATCGGCAGCCCATTAAACGAGCAGTACTTC
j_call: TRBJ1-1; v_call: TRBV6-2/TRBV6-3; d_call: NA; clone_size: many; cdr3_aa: CASRNDPGAEAFF; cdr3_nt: TGTGCCAGCAGAAACGACCCTGGCGCTGAAGCTTTCTTT
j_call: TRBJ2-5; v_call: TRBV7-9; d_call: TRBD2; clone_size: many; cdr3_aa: CASSLLADTPQETQYF; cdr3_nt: TGTGCCAGCAGCTTACTAGCGGATACGCCCCAAGAGACCCAGTACTTC
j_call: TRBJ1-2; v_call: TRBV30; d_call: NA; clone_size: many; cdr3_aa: CAWKSQGYTF; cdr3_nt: TGTGCCTGGAAATCCCAGGGCTACACCTTC
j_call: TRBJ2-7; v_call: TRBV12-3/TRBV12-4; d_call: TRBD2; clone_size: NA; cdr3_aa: CASTWSGGASYEQYF; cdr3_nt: TGTGCCAGCACCTGGAGCGGGGGGGCCTCCTACGAGCAGTACTTC
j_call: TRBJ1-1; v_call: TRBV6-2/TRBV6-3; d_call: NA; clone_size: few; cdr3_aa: CASSYRRGMNTEAFF; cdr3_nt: TGTGCCAGCAGTTACCGCAGGGGCATGAACACTGAAGCTTTCTTT
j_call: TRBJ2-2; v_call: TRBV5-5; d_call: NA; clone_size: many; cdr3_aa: CASSGRLPNTGELFF; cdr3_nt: TGTGCCAGCAGCGGGCGACTACCAAACACCGGGGAGCTGTTTTTT
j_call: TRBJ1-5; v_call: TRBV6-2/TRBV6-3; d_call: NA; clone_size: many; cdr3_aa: CASTIGPRGAQPQHF; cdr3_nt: TGTGCCAGCACCATCGGGCCCCGGGGGGCTCAGCCCCAGCATTTT
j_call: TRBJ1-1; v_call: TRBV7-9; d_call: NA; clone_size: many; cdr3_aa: CASSLLHQNTEAFF; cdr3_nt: TGTGCCAGCAGCTTATTGCACCAGAACACTGAAGCTTTCTTT